One sample yielded the 10 T cell receptor beta chains listed below, sequenced in a study of cytomegalovirus exposure and HLA in healthy donors listed by TCRdb under 2017. Libraries came from the immunoSEQ multiplex PCR assay. TCRdb provides this immuneACCESS table in a form limited to in-frame rearrangements. Some clones are lacking; in checked studies, under half of them reflect an unresolved V gene, and why the rest are absent is not known. The sample contains some 210,000 clones, around nine tenths of them found a single time. The top ten clonotypes cover 2% to 2.5% of the sample. Sequenced: PBMCs. These receptors came from a young woman in good health and CMV-seropositive.

V is TRBV14 and J is TRBJ1-1; a weak D match, TRBD1 (5 bases). The CDR3 runs 14 residues. V lost 0 bases and J lost 2, with 7 bases in between. From germline, CDR1 is SGHDN and CDR2 FVKESK. The CDR3 coding sequence is TGTGCCAGCAGCCAAGATTGGGGCAACACTGAAGCTTTCTTT. Translation gives CASSQDWGNTEAFF.

The V gene is TRBV5-6, the J gene TRBJ2-1; 8 bases map to TRBD2. Per germline, CDR1 SGHDT and CDR2 YYEEEE. The CDR3 runs to 19 residues. V lost 0 bases to trimming and J lost 2 bases; unmatched junction nucleotides: 13. The CDR3 here is CASSLGGGGRFGTYNEQFF. Written as DNA, the CDR3 is TGTGCCAGCAGCTTGGGTGGAGGCGGGAGGTTCGGGACCTACAATGAGCAGTTCTTC.

V and J are TRBV7-9 and TRBJ2-3, with TRBD2 identical over 7 bases. V shed 5 bases and J 0 bases; nucleotides not matched to a gene: 2. The CDR3 is 14 amino acids. The germline V gene has CDR1 SEHNR and CDR2 FQNEAQ (reference sequence). CDR3 residues: CASSLSGSTDTQYF. The CDR3 region has the DNA TGTGCCAGCAGCCTTAGCGGGAGCACAGATACGCAGTATTTT.

The rearrangement joins TRBV20-1 to TRBJ1-1; D unresolved. Germline V gene data show CDR1 as DFQATT and CDR2 as SNEGSKA (reference sequence). V lost 4 bases and J lost 1, with 4 bases in between. CDR3 length: 11 residues. In DNA, the CDR3 is TGCAGTGCTAACAAGAACACTGAAGCTTTCTTT. Translation gives CSANKNTEAFF.

The CDR3 coding sequence is TGTGCCAGCAGGGCGGGGACAGGGGGCGCATACGAGCAGTACTTC. This translates into CASRAGTGGAYEQYF. The chain links TRBV2 to TRBJ2-7; TRBD1 agrees at 12 bases. CDR1 and CDR2 from the germline V gene are SNHLY and FYNNEI. Germline trimming cut 6 bases from V and 4 bases from J; bases unmatched to any gene: 7. The CDR3 extends over 15 amino acids. The full variable domain, its missing parts supplied by reference TRBV2 and TRBJ2-7, is EPEVTQTPSHQVTQMGQEVILRCVPISNHLYFYWYRQILGQKVEFLVSFYNNEISEKSEIFDDQFSVERPDGSNFTLKIRSTKLEDSAMYFCASRAGTGGAYEQYFGPGTRLTVT.

J is TRBJ2-3 and V is TRBV6-4; TRBD2 agrees at 11 bases. The CDR3 spans 15 residues. Germline V gene sequence: CDR1 MRHNA, CDR2 SNTAGT. The V segment lost 0 bases and the J segment 6 bases; nucleotides outside the gene matches: 2. CDR3 sequence (DNA): TGTGCCAGCAGTGACTCGTTAGCGGGAGGGGATACGCAGTATTTT. Translation gives CASSDSLAGGDTQYF.

Concerning this clone: Other nucleotide sequences from this sample produce the same CDR3. The rearrangement links TRBV5-1 to TRBJ2-7, with 8 bases identical to TRBD1. Looked up from germline, CDR1 is SGHRS and CDR2 is YFSETQ. The junction had 2 bases not matched to a gene; V was cut back by 2 bases and J by 1 base. The CDR3 totals 14 residues. CDR3 sequence reads: CASSFGTGSYEQYF. DNA for the CDR3: TGCGCCAGCAGCTTTGGGACAGGTTCCTACGAGCAGTACTTC.

This chain uses TRBV27 with TRBJ2-2; tentative D call: TRBD1 (6 bases). The CDR3 extends over 16 amino acids. In germline, CDR1 is MNHEY, CDR2 SMNVEV (reference sequence). Trimming shortened V by 5 bases and J by 4 bases, and 17 bases separated the two germline ends. The CDR3 here is CASSIRTVSFTGELFF. The CDR3 DNA sequence: TGTGCCAGCAGTATCCGGACAGTGAGTTTCACCGGGGAGCTGTTTTTT.

V and J are TRBV27 and TRBJ1-3; D remains unclear. Germline CDR1 reads MNHEY; CDR2 reads SMNVEV (reference sequence). Trimming took 3 bases from V and 4 from J, leaving 10 bases between them. The CDR3 loop spans 14 amino acids. The CDR3 coding sequence is TGTGCCAGCAGTTTGAGGGCTTGGGGAAACACCATATATTTT. Translation: CASSLRAWGNTIYF.

The rearrangement joins TRBV5-1 to TRBJ2-3; unclear D gene. This CDR3 spans 14 amino acids. Germline V gene sequence: CDR1 SGHRS, CDR2 YFSETQ. V lost 4 bases, J lost 5 bases, and 14 bases lay in between. Written as DNA, the CDR3 is TGCGCCAGCAGCGCATGGGCGCCTATAGATACGCAGTATTTT. Translated, it gives CASSAWAPIDTQYF.